This T cell receptor beta chain was identified during a study of cytomegalovirus exposure and HLA in healthy donors. Study findings and constraints: Subsequent analysis showed first-cohort TCR clusters tending to co-occur in more than 95 validation repertoires. CMV antigen specificity was confirmed in vitro for a few CMV-associated chains. 164 TCR beta chains were listed as cytomegalovirus-associated. Rare TCR sequences dominated, though some public TCRs recurred in many donors.

Some clones are missing from TCRdb's copy, which holds only in-frame ones; the method was immunoSEQ multiplex PCR. The sample holds approximately 270,000 clones, less than 90% seen once. The CDR3 contains 13 residues. V lost 3 bases, J lost 4 bases, and 10 bases lay in between. Germline loops: CDR1 SGHNT, CDR2 YENEEA. About this clone itself: The antigen is undetermined.

V usage is TRBV11-3 and J usage is TRBJ2-7; D tentatively reads TRBD1 or TRBD2 (7 bases each). This clonotype was sampled from a man in his late teens or twenties in good health and CMV-seropositive. The specimen sequenced was PBMCs. CDR3 region: CASSLQGGYEQYF. The CDR3 DNA reads TGTGCCAGCAGCTTGCAGGGGGGGTACGAGCAGTACTTC. The full variable domain, completed using reference TRBV11-3 and TRBJ2-7, is EAGVVQSPRYKIIEKKQPVAFWCNPISGHNTLYWYLQNLGQGPELLIRYENEEAVDDSQLPKDRFSAERLKGVDSTLKIQPAELGDSAVYLCASSLQGGYEQYFGPGTRLTVT.